This T cell receptor beta chain was sequenced for a study of shared clonotypes between healthy human individuals. The wider study: For every donor, three CD4 naive, three CD4 memory, two CD8 naive and one CD8 memory plates were used.

Germline trimming cut 4 bases from V and 5 bases from J; bases unmatched to any gene: 10. Germline-derived CDR1 and CDR2 are SGHVS and FQNEAQ. CDR3 length equals 15 residues. Study conclusions and caveats: The generation probabilities recorded for non-shared clonotypes fell below those of clonotypes shared by all four donors.

In the original workflow: Sequence data from immunoSEQ were junction-only and lacked quality scores; consequently, filtering differed. Using immunoSEQ multiplex PCR, the repertoire was profiled, and TCRdb retains in-frame clones only, with some absent. D and trimming come from the DNA, and the V and J calls and clone size come from that table. The sample has about 1.5 million clones, roughly 98% seen once. For this clone: Its antigen is not known.

This chain joins TRBV7-8 and TRBJ1-1; 7 nucleotides line up with TRBD1. The sequence was collected from a man aged 25-40 years in good health. Material for sequencing was naive CD4+ T cells sorted from blood. Subset in this sample: CD45RA+ positively selected. The CDR3, as DNA: TGTGCCAGCAGCTCAGACAGGGCTCGGGGGACTGAAGCTTTCTTT. Translating it yields CASSSDRARGTEAFF.